One sample yielded the 7 T cell receptor beta chains listed below, sequenced in a study of prognosis after radiotherapy for stage I lung cancer. It was by two-round multiplex PCR that TCR beta CDR3 was amplified from genomic DNA. Round-one PCR had primers specific to each TRBV and TRBJ gene. TCRdb itself ran the multiplex PCR reads through MiXCR, one entry per CDR3 protein. The sample includes about 35,000 distinct CDR3 sequences, 32% of them seen just once. Sample: PBMCs, taken before or after stereotactic body radiation therapy (not recorded which). These receptors came from a donor aged 50 or older with non-small cell lung cancer.

Ten or more counts support this clonotype. The chain links TRBV24-1 to TRBJ2-3; D gene uncertain. This CDR3 contains 13 residues. The germline CDR1 and CDR2 sequences are KGHDR and SFDVKD. The V gene lost 5 bases and the J gene lost 5 bases, with 10 bases spanning the gap. The CDR3 DNA reads as TGTGCCACCAGTGTGCTAGACGTAGATACGCAGTATTTT. This codes for CATSVLDVDTQYF.

This chain uses TRBV30 with TRBJ2-7, with TRBD2 identical over 9 bases. CDR3 length equals 14 residues. Germline CDR1 reads GTSNPN; CDR2 reads SVGIG (reference sequence). V shed 3 bases, J shed 5 bases, and the junction held 8 bases outside the gene matches. As DNA, the CDR3 is TGTGCCTGGAGGTCAAGCGGGAGGAGAAACGAGCAGTACTTC. Translation: CAWRSSGRRNEQYF.

This clonotype was recorded many times. The chain recombines TRBV19 with TRBJ2-1; D gene uncertain. Germline CDR1 is LNHDA and CDR2 is SQIVND (reference sequence). V was shortened by 6 bases and J by 9 bases, with 12 bases between the two germline ends. This CDR3 region has 12 residues. The CDR3 region has the DNA TGTGCCAGTAGGCGTCCGACGGGTGAGCAGTTCTTC. Its translation: CASRRPTGEQFF.

The table lists this clonotype with a count of one. The chain has TRBV11-1 and TRBJ2-7, with 8 bases matching TRBD2. After removal of 5 bases from V and 6 bases from J, the junction contained 12 bases not matched to a gene. Germline V CDR1 and CDR2: SGHAT, FQDESV (reference sequence). The CDR3 is 15 residues long. The CDR3: CASSLRLSGGGEQYF. In DNA form, the CDR3 reads TGTGCCAGCAGCCTACGGTTGAGCGGGGGTGGCGAGCAGTACTTC.

This clonotype was observed many times. The chain joins TRBV10-3 to TRBJ1-1, with 10 bases lining up with TRBD1. This CDR3 spans 14 amino acids. With V trimmed by 4 bases and J by 1 base, 0 bases remained unmatched. The germline V gene has CDR1 ENHRY and CDR2 SYGVKD. The CDR3 sequence: CAISGDRGNTEAFF. The CDR3 DNA reads as TGTGCCATCAGTGGGGACAGGGGGAACACTGAAGCTTTCTTT.

This clonotype was counted a few times. Given a much more abundant clone one base away, this may be a read error. The gene calls are TRBV30 and TRBJ2-7, with D perhaps matching TRBD1 or TRBD2 (5 bases each). The CDR3 sequence is 14 residues long. Trimming removed 0 bases from V and 2 bases from J, with 11 bases in between. The V gene's germline CDR1 is GTSNPN and CDR2 SVGIG (reference sequence). DNA for the CDR3: TGTGCCTGGAGTGTATCGGGACCAGCCTACGAGCAGTACTTC. Translation: CAWSVSGPAYEQYF.

This clonotype was counted at least ten times. The chain has TRBV11-3 and TRBJ2-1; 8 nucleotides align to TRBD2. The CDR3 sequence is 13 residues long. V dropped 4 bases and J dropped 6; count of bases not matched to a gene: 2. The germline V gene has CDR1 SGHNT and CDR2 YENEEA. The CDR3 DNA reads as TGTGCCAGCAGCTCAAGCGGGGGCAATGAGCAGTTCTTC. This encodes CASSSSGGNEQFF.